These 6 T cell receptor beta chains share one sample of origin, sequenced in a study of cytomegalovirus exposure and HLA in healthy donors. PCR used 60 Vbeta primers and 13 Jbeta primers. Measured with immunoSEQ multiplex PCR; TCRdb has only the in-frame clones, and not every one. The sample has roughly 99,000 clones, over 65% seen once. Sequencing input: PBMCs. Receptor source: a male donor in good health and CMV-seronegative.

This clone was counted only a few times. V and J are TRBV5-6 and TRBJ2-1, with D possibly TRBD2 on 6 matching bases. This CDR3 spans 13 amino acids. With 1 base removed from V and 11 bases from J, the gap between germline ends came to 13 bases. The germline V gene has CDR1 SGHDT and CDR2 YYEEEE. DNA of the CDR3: TGTGCCAGCAGCTTGACGGGGGACCCTAAGCAGTTCTTC. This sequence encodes CASSLTGDPKQFF.

In nucleotides, the CDR3 is TGCGCCAGCAGCCAAACCCCCGGACAGTTAGAGAAGCAGTACTTC. This codes for CASSQTPGQLEKQYF. V and J are TRBV4-1 and TRBJ2-7, with D possibly being TRBD1 (6 bases). From germline, CDR1 is MGHRA and CDR2 YSYEKL. The CDR3 spans 15 residues. Trimming left V 2 bases short and J 8 bases short, with 19 bases between.

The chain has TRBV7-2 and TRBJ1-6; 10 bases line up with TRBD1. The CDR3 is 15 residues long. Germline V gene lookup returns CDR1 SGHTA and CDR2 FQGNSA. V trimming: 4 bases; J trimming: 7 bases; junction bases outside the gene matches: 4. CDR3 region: CASSSRTGGNSPLHF. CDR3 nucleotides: TGTGCCAGCAGCTCTCGGACAGGGGGAAATTCACCCCTCCACTTT.

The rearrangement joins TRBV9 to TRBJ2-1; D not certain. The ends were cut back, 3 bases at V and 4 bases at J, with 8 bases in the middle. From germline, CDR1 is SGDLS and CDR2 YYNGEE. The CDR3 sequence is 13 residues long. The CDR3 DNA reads TGTGCCAGCAGCGGGCAGATATACAATGAGCAGTTCTTC. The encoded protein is CASSGQIYNEQFF.

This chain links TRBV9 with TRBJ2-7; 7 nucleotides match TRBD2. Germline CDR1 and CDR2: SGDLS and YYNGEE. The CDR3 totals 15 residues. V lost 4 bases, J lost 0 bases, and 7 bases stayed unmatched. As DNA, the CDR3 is TGTGCCAGCAGCCCCCACGGGACTAACTCCTACGAGCAGTACTTC. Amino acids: CASSPHGTNSYEQYF.

The CDR3 DNA is TGTGCCAGCAGTTACAGGGGGTCTCACGGGGAGCTGTTTTTT. This translates into CASSYRGSHGELFF. This chain joins TRBV27 and TRBJ2-2; 8 bases fit TRBD1. This CDR3 spans 14 amino acids. Per germline, CDR1 MNHEY and CDR2 SMNVEV (reference sequence). Germline trimming cut 4 bases from V and 7 bases from J; bases unmatched to any gene: 5.